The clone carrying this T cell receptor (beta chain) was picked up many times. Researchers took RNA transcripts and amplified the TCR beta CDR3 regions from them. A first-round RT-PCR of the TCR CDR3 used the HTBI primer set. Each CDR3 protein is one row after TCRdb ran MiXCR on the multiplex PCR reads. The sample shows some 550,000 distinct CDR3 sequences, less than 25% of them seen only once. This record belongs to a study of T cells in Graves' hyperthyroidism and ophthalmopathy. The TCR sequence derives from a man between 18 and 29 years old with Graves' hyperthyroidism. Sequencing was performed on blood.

This CDR3 is CASSRRGDGAFF. The CDR3 DNA is TGTGCCAGCAGCCGCAGGGGGGACGGAGCTTTCTTT. The V call is TRBV13, the J call TRBJ1-1, with TRBD1 matching over 7 bases. The CDR3 loop spans 12 amino acids. V lost 5 bases to trimming and J lost 10 bases; unmatched junction nucleotides: 7. Per the germline V gene, CDR1 is PRHDT and CDR2 is FYEKMQ (reference sequence). The variable domain in full, completed from reference TRBV13 and TRBJ1-1, reads AAGVIQSPRHLIKEKRETATLKCYPIPRHDTVYWYQQGPGQDPQFLISFYEKMQSDKGSIPDRFSAQQFSDYHSELNMSSLELGDSALYFCASSRRGDGAFFGQGTRLTVV.